Below, 11 T cell receptor beta chains from the same sample are listed, as sequenced in a study of vaccination and CD4 T cells after COVID-19. Their specific antigens are unknown. Cultured CD4+ T cell DNA was sequenced using the Oncomine TCR Beta short-read assay. In TCRdb, the PCR reads were re-called with MiXCR into one record per CDR3 protein. The data contain 9,900 or so distinct CDR3 sequences, approximately 29% of them singletons. Described treatment: roughly nine-day PBMC culture with coronavirus spike peptide pools or control peptides (ViraFEST assay). The sample was CD4+ T cells from blood, cultured in vitro, taken after SARS-CoV-2 vaccination. The receptors come from a human donor who had recovered from COVID-19.

The CDR3 region has the DNA TGTGCCAGCAGTTACCGAAATCCGAGTCGGGGCTACACCTTC. This gives the protein CASSYRNPSRGYTF. The chain links TRBV6-2 or TRBV6-3 to TRBJ1-2; D remains ambiguous. The CDR3 is 14 amino acids. Trimming cost V 2 bases and J 8 bases, with 15 bases left between them. Germline lookup yields CDR1 MNHEY and CDR2 SVGEGT.

This clonotype showed up just a few times. V gene TRBV6-2 or TRBV6-3 combines with J gene TRBJ2-7, with 10 bases identical to TRBD1. This CDR3 has 16 amino acids. Germline V gene lookup returns CDR1 MNHEY and CDR2 SVGEGT. J was trimmed by 0 bases and V by 6 bases; bases with no gene match: 8. CDR3 coding DNA: TGTGCCAGCAGGGACCCCGGGACAGGGGTCTCCTACGAGCAGTACTTC. It specifies CASRDPGTGVSYEQYF.

V and J are TRBV29-1 and TRBJ2-2; maybe TRBD2 (6 bases). V lost 4 bases and J 0 bases, leaving 6 bases between the germline ends. The CDR3 is 13 residues long. In germline, CDR1 is SQVTM, CDR2 ANQGSEA. The CDR3 DNA sequence: TGCAGCGTTGCGGGGGCGAACACCGGGGAGCTGTTTTTT. Its protein is CSVAGANTGELFF.

The genes are TRBV5-8 and TRBJ2-5, with 10 bases identical to TRBD2. The CDR3 consists of 16 residues. The V segment lost 0 bases and the J segment 5 bases; nucleotides outside the gene matches: 7. From germline, CDR1 is SGHTS and CDR2 YDEGEE. DNA of the CDR3: TGTGCCAGCAGCTTGGGCCTAGCGGGAGAAGCGGAGACCCAGTACTTC. Translating it yields CASSLGLAGEAETQYF.

Only a few counts were recorded for this clonotype. The chain combines TRBV20-1 with TRBJ2-1, with a tentative D call TRBD2 (5 bases). Germline CDR1 and CDR2: DFQATT and SNEGSKA (reference sequence). This CDR3 is built from 16 residues. Trimming shortened V by 6 bases and J by 0 bases, and 18 bases separated the two germline ends. CDR3 region: CSAYPYGVSSYNEQFF. The CDR3 bases are TGCAGTGCATACCCCTACGGGGTTAGCTCCTACAATGAGCAGTTCTTC.

V usage is TRBV28 and J usage is TRBJ2-5; D remains unclear. CDR1 is MDHEN, CDR2 SYDVKM, per germline. Trimming took 2 bases from V and 0 from J, leaving 10 bases between them. This CDR3 has 15 residues. Here the CDR3 reads CASSLGQANQETQYF. CDR3 coding DNA: TGTGCCAGCAGTTTAGGGCAGGCCAACCAAGAGACCCAGTACTTC.

V and J are TRBV11-3 and TRBJ2-5, with D uncertain. Germline loops: CDR1 SGHNT, CDR2 YENEEA. V lost 1 base and J lost 4, with 4 bases in between. There are 12 residues in the CDR3. DNA for the CDR3: TGTGCCAGCAGCTTAGGGGCAGAGACCCAGTACTTC. Encoded protein: CASSLGAETQYF.

This clonotype was seen a handful of times. V usage is TRBV5-4 and J usage is TRBJ2-3; D is unresolved. The CDR3 covers 15 residues. CDR1 and CDR2 (germline): SGHNT, YYREEE (reference sequence). With 3 bases removed from V and 4 bases from J, the gap between germline ends came to 15 bases. The CDR3 is CASSSNQAAADTQYF. The CDR3 DNA reads TGTGCCAGCAGCTCAAATCAGGCGGCGGCAGATACGCAGTATTTT.

The V and J genes are TRBV18 and TRBJ1-2; a possible D gene is TRBD1 (5 bases). The CDR3 contains 14 residues. V was clipped by 3 bases and J by 5 bases, with 13 bases between them. Germline values: CDR1 KGHSH, CDR2 LQKENI. The DNA of the CDR3 is TGTGCCAGCTCACCGCCACAGGAATATTATGGCTACACCTTC. Its protein is CASSPPQEYYGYTF.

This clonotype is medium-sized. This rearrangement joins TRBV6-5 to TRBJ1-6; D is ambiguous. Trimming cost V 2 bases and J 7 bases, with 6 bases left between them. There are 13 residues in the CDR3. The germline gives CDR1 MNHEY, CDR2 SVGAGI. Here the CDR3 reads CASSYRPNSPLHF. In nucleotides, the CDR3 is TGTGCCAGCAGTTACCGACCCAATTCACCCCTCCACTTT.

This clonotype was seen a few times. The V gene is TRBV19, the J gene TRBJ1-2; TRBD1 is a possible D gene (5 bases). The CDR3 sequence is 15 residues long. Germline V CDR1 and CDR2: LNHDA, SQIVND (reference sequence). Trimming took 6 bases from V and 8 from J, leaving 22 bases between them. Written as DNA, the CDR3 is TGTGCCAGTAGAACCCGCCCGGGACGCTCCCGGGGCTACACCTTC. It encodes CASRTRPGRSRGYTF.